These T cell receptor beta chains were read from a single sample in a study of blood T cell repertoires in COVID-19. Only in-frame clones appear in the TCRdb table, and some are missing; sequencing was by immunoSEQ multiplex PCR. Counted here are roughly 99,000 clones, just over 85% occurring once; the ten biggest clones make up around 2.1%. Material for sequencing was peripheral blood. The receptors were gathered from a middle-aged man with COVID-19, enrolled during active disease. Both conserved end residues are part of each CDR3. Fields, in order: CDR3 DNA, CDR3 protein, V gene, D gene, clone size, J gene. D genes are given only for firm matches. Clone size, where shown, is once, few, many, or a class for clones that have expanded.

CDR3 DNA: TGTGCCATCAGTACTAGCGGGGGGTACGAGCAGTACTTC
CDR3 protein: CAISTSGGYEQYF
V gene: TRBV10-3
D gene: TRBD2
clone size: once
J gene: TRBJ2-7

CDR3 DNA: TGTGCCAGCTCACCACGTCAGGACAGCATGAACACTGAAGCTTTCTTT
CDR3 protein: CASSPRQDSMNTEAFF
V gene: TRBV18
D gene: NA
clone size: NA
J gene: TRBJ1-1

CDR3 DNA: TGTGCCAGCAGTCCAAGGACTAGCTTGGCCGGGGAGCTGTTTTTT
CDR3 protein: CASSPRTSLAGELFF
V gene: TRBV6-5
D gene: TRBD2
clone size: once
J gene: TRBJ2-2

CDR3 DNA: TGTGCCAGCAGTCAGGGCTCTGGAAACACCATATATTTT
CDR3 protein: CASSQGSGNTIYF
V gene: TRBV28
D gene: NA
clone size: once
J gene: TRBJ1-3

CDR3 DNA: TGTGCCAGCACCAAGACAGGTGACGGCTACACCTTC
CDR3 protein: CASTKTGDGYTF
V gene: TRBV6-5
D gene: NA
clone size: NA
J gene: TRBJ1-2

CDR3 DNA: TGTGCCAGCAGTGAGCGGACAGTATGGGAGCCCCAGCATTTT
CDR3 protein: CASSERTVWEPQHF
V gene: TRBV2
D gene: NA
clone size: NA
J gene: TRBJ1-5

CDR3 DNA: TGCGCCAGCAGGATGGCATTGAACACCGGGGAGCTGTTTTTT
CDR3 protein: CASRMALNTGELFF
V gene: TRBV5-1
D gene: NA
clone size: NA
J gene: TRBJ2-2

CDR3 DNA: TGTGCCAGCAGCTTGGTACAGGGCGGCTACAATGAGCAGTTCTTC
CDR3 protein: CASSLVQGGYNEQFF
V gene: TRBV5-4
D gene: NA
clone size: NA
J gene: TRBJ2-1

CDR3 DNA: TGTGCCAGCAGGTCGGGCGGCGGGGGTGGATCCTACGAGCAGTACTTC
CDR3 protein: CASRSGGGGGSYEQYF
V gene: TRBV5-4
D gene: TRBD2
clone size: NA
J gene: TRBJ2-7

CDR3 DNA: TGTGCCAGCAGCGTAGAGGGGTATAGCAATCAGCCCCAGCATTTT
CDR3 protein: CASSVEGYSNQPQHF
V gene: TRBV9
D gene: NA
clone size: NA
J gene: TRBJ1-5

CDR3 DNA: TGTGCCTGGAGTGAAGGGGGAAGGAATGGCTACACCTTC
CDR3 protein: CAWSEGGRNGYTF
V gene: TRBV30
D gene: NA
clone size: NA
J gene: TRBJ1-2

CDR3 DNA: TGTGCCAGCAGCTTAGGAGTAACCTACGAGCAGTACTTC
CDR3 protein: CASSLGVTYEQYF
V gene: TRBV7-3
D gene: NA
clone size: NA
J gene: TRBJ2-7

CDR3 DNA: TGTGCCAGCAGTTTATCCACAGGGTCTAACTATGGCTACACCTTC
CDR3 protein: CASSLSTGSNYGYTF
V gene: TRBV27
D gene: NA
clone size: NA
J gene: TRBJ1-2

CDR3 DNA: TGTGCCAGCAGTCCACCAAGCGACGGGAGACTTTATGGCTACACCTTC
CDR3 protein: CASSPPSDGRLYGYTF
V gene: TRBV28
D gene: NA
clone size: once
J gene: TRBJ1-2

CDR3 DNA: TGTGCCAGCAGCCAAGGTCCAGTATCCTACGAGCAGTACTTC
CDR3 protein: CASSQGPVSYEQYF
V gene: TRBV14
D gene: NA
clone size: NA
J gene: TRBJ2-7

CDR3 DNA: TGTGCCAGCAGTTACCTAACGGGTGGAAACACCATATATTTT
CDR3 protein: CASSYLTGGNTIYF
V gene: TRBV6-2/TRBV6-3
D gene: NA
clone size: NA
J gene: TRBJ1-3

CDR3 DNA: TGTGCCTGGAGTGTAATGGGGGCATCTGGAAACACCATATATTTT
CDR3 protein: CAWSVMGASGNTIYF
V gene: TRBV30
D gene: NA
clone size: NA
J gene: TRBJ1-3

CDR3 DNA: TGTGCCAGCAGCTTACAAGGGACAGGGGATACTGAAGCTTTCTTT
CDR3 protein: CASSLQGTGDTEAFF
V gene: TRBV11-1
D gene: TRBD1
clone size: NA
J gene: TRBJ1-1

CDR3 DNA: TGTGCCAGCTCACCACTTCGCGGGGGGGCAGATTATGAGCAGTTCTTC
CDR3 protein: CASSPLRGGADYEQFF
V gene: TRBV18
D gene: TRBD2
clone size: NA
J gene: TRBJ2-1

CDR3 DNA: TGTGCCAGCAGCTTCGGACAGGGGGGTTCACCCCTCCACTTT
CDR3 protein: CASSFGQGGSPLHF
V gene: TRBV7-3
D gene: TRBD1
clone size: NA
J gene: TRBJ1-6

CDR3 DNA: TGTGCCAGTAGTATTTTGTCAGGGGGACTCAATCAGCCCCAGCATTTT
CDR3 protein: CASSILSGGLNQPQHF
V gene: TRBV19
D gene: TRBD1
clone size: NA
J gene: TRBJ1-5

CDR3 DNA: TGTGCCTCCAGTCCCCGGGGATTGGATCAGCCCCAGCATTTT
CDR3 protein: CASSPRGLDQPQHF
V gene: TRBV19
D gene: NA
clone size: NA
J gene: TRBJ1-5

CDR3 DNA: TGCGCCAGCAGCCGCGGGCCGGGACAGGGTATTTACGAGCAGTACTTC
CDR3 protein: CASSRGPGQGIYEQYF
V gene: TRBV4-3
D gene: TRBD1
clone size: NA
J gene: TRBJ2-7

CDR3 DNA: TGTGCCAGTAGTCCCGATAGAGGTCAGCCCCAGCATTTT
CDR3 protein: CASSPDRGQPQHF
V gene: TRBV19
D gene: NA
clone size: NA
J gene: TRBJ1-5

CDR3 DNA: TGTGCCAGCAGCCAAGGACAGGTTATTAATTCACCCCTCCACTTT
CDR3 protein: CASSQGQVINSPLHF
V gene: TRBV3-1/TRBV3-2
D gene: NA
clone size: NA
J gene: TRBJ1-6

CDR3 DNA: TGTGCCAGCAGTCATAGGACAGGGGCAGGAACTGAAGCTTTCTTT
CDR3 protein: CASSHRTGAGTEAFF
V gene: TRBV6-5
D gene: TRBD1
clone size: NA
J gene: TRBJ1-1

CDR3 DNA: TGTGCCAGCAGCTTAGACATTAACTATGGCTACACCTTC
CDR3 protein: CASSLDINYGYTF
V gene: TRBV7-2
D gene: NA
clone size: NA
J gene: TRBJ1-2

CDR3 DNA: TGTGCCAGCAGCCAAGAAACAGGGGACTCACCCCTCCACTTT
CDR3 protein: CASSQETGDSPLHF
V gene: TRBV4-2
D gene: TRBD1
clone size: NA
J gene: TRBJ1-6

CDR3 DNA: TGTGCCAGTAGTACCCTGGGACAGGGTTTGTACGAGCAGTACTTC
CDR3 protein: CASSTLGQGLYEQYF
V gene: TRBV19
D gene: TRBD1
clone size: NA
J gene: TRBJ2-7

CDR3 DNA: TGTGCCACCAGCAGAGATCAAGGGGCTGGAAACACCATATATTTT
CDR3 protein: CATSRDQGAGNTIYF
V gene: TRBV15
D gene: NA
clone size: NA
J gene: TRBJ1-3

CDR3 DNA: TGTGCCAGCACCCAAGAGAGAGGGTTTAACACTGAAGCTTTCTTT
CDR3 protein: CASTQERGFNTEAFF
V gene: TRBV6-5
D gene: NA
clone size: NA
J gene: TRBJ1-1

CDR3 DNA: TGTGCCAGCAGTAATTTGGGAGTGGGTAACTATGGCTACACCTTC
CDR3 protein: CASSNLGVGNYGYTF
V gene: TRBV6-6
D gene: NA
clone size: NA
J gene: TRBJ1-2

CDR3 DNA: TGTGCCAGCAGCCAAGATCAGAGGGAGTACGAGCAGTACTTC
CDR3 protein: CASSQDQREYEQYF
V gene: TRBV4-2
D gene: NA
clone size: few
J gene: TRBJ2-7

CDR3 DNA: TGCGCCAGCAGCTTGGGGGGACTTGAACAAGAGACCCAGTACTTC
CDR3 protein: CASSLGGLEQETQYF
V gene: TRBV5-1
D gene: NA
clone size: NA
J gene: TRBJ2-5

CDR3 DNA: TGCGCCAGCAGCCAAGATTCAGCGGGGGGGCGGTACGAGCAGTACTTC
CDR3 protein: CASSQDSAGGRYEQYF
V gene: TRBV4-1
D gene: TRBD2
clone size: once
J gene: TRBJ2-7

CDR3 DNA: TGCAGCGGCGGACAGGGGAGGTATGAGACCCAGTACTTC
CDR3 protein: CSGGQGRYETQYF
V gene: TRBV29-1
D gene: TRBD1
clone size: NA
J gene: TRBJ2-5

CDR3 DNA: TGTGCCAGCAGCCAGAGGGGGCCGGTTTCACCCCTCCACTTT
CDR3 protein: CASSQRGPVSPLHF
V gene: TRBV5-4
D gene: TRBD1
clone size: NA
J gene: TRBJ1-6

CDR3 DNA: TGTGCCTGGAGTCAAGGGGGGACAGATGAAAAACTGTTTTTT
CDR3 protein: CAWSQGGTDEKLFF
V gene: TRBV30
D gene: TRBD1
clone size: NA
J gene: TRBJ1-4

CDR3 DNA: TGTGCCAGCAGCTCCCCCGTGCTAGCGGGGGGGAACAATGAGCAGTTCTTC
CDR3 protein: CASSSPVLAGGNNEQFF
V gene: TRBV27
D gene: TRBD2
clone size: NA
J gene: TRBJ2-1

CDR3 DNA: TGTGCCACCAGTGGCCAGGGGAGGGGCACAGATACGCAGTATTTT
CDR3 protein: CATSGQGRGTDTQYF
V gene: TRBV24-1
D gene: NA
clone size: NA
J gene: TRBJ2-3

CDR3 DNA: TGTGCCAGCGGTCTTGGGCTCCCAGGAGGTAATGAGCAGTTCTTC
CDR3 protein: CASGLGLPGGNEQFF
V gene: TRBV28
D gene: NA
clone size: NA
J gene: TRBJ2-1

CDR3 DNA: TGTGCCACCAGTAGGGGAGGCCCCTACAATGAGCAGTTCTTC
CDR3 protein: CATSRGGPYNEQFF
V gene: TRBV24-1
D gene: NA
clone size: NA
J gene: TRBJ2-1

CDR3 DNA: TGTGCCAGCAGCTTAGGCCGCCGAGACACCAGCTCCTATAATTCACCCCTCCACTTT
CDR3 protein: CASSLGRRDTSSYNSPLHF
V gene: TRBV11-2
D gene: NA
clone size: NA
J gene: TRBJ1-6